This T cell receptor (beta chain) is from a study of shared clonotypes between healthy human individuals. Genomic DNA from each subset was divided evenly over several immunoSEQ plates. TCRdb's table, derived via immunoSEQ multiplex PCR, lists solely in-frame clones and lacks some. The data contain approximately 1,500,000 clones, roughly 98% of them singletons. V lost 2 bases to trimming and J lost 5 bases, with 9 bases between them. The CDR3 is 12 residues long. The germline gives CDR1 GTSNPN, CDR2 SVGIG (reference sequence). Concerning this clone: Its antigen is still unknown.

Study outcomes and limitations: Of the naive CD4 clonotypes, approximately 5% were shared across a few donors. The represented genetic and exposure-history diversity was limited by the small number of donors.

V is TRBV30 and J is TRBJ2-5, with D unclear. The receptor was isolated from a man aged 25 to 40 in good health. The sequenced sample consisted of naive CD4+ T cells sorted from blood. Subset given: CD45RA+ positively selected. The CDR3 protein is CAWSLSSETQYF. The CDR3 DNA follows: TGTGCCTGGAGTCTTAGTTCCGAGACCCAGTACTTC.